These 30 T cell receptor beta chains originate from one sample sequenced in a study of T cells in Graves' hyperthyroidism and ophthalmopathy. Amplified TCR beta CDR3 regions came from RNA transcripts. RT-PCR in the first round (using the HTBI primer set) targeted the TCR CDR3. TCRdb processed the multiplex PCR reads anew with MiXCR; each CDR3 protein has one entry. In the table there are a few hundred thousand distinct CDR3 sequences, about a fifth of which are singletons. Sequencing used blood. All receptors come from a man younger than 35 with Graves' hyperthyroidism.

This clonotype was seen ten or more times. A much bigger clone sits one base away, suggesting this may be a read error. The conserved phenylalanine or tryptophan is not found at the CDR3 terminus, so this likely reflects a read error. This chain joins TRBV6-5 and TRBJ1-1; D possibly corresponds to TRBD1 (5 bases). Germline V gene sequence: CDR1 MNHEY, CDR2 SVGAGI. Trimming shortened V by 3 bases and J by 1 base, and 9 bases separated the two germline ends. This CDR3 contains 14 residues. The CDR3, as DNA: TGTGCCAGCAGTTATCTGGGGGAGAACACTGAAGCTTTCTCT. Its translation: CASSYLGENTEAFS.

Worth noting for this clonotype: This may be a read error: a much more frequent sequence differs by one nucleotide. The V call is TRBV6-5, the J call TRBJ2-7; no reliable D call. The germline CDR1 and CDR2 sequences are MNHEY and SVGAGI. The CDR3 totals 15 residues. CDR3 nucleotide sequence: TGTGCCAGCAGTCACTCGACTGCGGCGAACTACGAGCAGTACTTC. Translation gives CASSHSTAANYEQYF.

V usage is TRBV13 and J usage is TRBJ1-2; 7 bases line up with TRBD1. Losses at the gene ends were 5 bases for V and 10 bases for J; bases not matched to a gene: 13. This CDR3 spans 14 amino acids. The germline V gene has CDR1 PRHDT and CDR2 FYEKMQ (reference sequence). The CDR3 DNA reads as TGTGCCAGCAGCGGCGGGACAGAACTCAATTCCTACACCTTC. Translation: CASSGGTELNSYTF.

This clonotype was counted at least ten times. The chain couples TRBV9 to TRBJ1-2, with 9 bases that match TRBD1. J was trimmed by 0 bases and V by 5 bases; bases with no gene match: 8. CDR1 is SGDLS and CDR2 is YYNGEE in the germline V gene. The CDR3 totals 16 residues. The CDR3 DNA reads TGTGCCAGCAGAGACGACAGGGGGACCTCTAACTATGGCTACACCTTC. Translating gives CASRDDRGTSNYGYTF.

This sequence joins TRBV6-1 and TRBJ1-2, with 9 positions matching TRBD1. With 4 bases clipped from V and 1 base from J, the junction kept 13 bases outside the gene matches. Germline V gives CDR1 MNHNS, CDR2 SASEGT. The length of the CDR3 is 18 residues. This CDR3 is CASSALGTGSHFNYGYTF. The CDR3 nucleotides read TGTGCCAGCAGTGCCCTAGGGACAGGGTCCCATTTTAACTATGGCTACACCTTC.

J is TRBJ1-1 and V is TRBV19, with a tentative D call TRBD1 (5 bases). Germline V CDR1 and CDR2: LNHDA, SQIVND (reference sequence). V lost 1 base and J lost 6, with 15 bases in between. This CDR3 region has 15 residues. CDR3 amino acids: CASSIGTGGVAEAFF. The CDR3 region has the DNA TGTGCCAGTAGTATAGGCACGGGGGGGGTCGCTGAAGCTTTCTTT. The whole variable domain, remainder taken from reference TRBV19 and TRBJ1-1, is DGGITQSPKYLFRKEGQNVTLSCEQNLNHDAMYWYRQDPGQGLRLIYYSQIVNDFQKGDIAEGYSVSREKKESFPLTVTSAQKNPTAFYLCASSIGTGGVAEAFFGQGTRLTVV.

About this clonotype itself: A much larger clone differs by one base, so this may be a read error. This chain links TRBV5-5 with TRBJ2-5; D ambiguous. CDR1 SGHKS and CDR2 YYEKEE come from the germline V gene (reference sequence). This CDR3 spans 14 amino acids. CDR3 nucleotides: TGTGCCAGCAGCTTGGTGGCAGGTCAAGAGACCAAGTACTTC. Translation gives CASSLVAGQETKYF.

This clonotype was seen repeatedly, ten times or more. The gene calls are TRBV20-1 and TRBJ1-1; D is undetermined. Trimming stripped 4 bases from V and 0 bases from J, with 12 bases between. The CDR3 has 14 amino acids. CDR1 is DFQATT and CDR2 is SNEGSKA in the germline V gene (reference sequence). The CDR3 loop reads CSATRRGMNTEAFF. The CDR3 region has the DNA TGCAGTGCTACCAGACGGGGAATGAACACTGAAGCTTTCTTT.

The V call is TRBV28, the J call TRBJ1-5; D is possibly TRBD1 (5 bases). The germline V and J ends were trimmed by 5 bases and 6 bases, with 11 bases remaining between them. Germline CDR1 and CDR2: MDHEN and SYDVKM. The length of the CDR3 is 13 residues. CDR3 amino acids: CASSQTGIQPQHF. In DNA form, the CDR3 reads TGTGCCAGCAGTCAAACAGGCATTCAGCCCCAGCATTTT.

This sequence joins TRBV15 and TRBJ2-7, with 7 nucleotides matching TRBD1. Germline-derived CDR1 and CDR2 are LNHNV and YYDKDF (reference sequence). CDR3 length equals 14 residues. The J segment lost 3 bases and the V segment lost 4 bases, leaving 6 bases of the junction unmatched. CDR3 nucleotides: TGTGCCACCAGCATGACAGGGCTCAACTACGAGCAGTACTTC. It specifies CATSMTGLNYEQYF. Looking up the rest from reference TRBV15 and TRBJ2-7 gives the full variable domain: DAMVIQNPRYQVTQFGKPVTLSCSQTLNHNVMYWYQQKSSQAPKLLFHYYDKDFNNEADTPDNFQSRRPNTSFCFLDIRSPGLGDTAMYLCATSMTGLNYEQYFGPGTRLTVT.

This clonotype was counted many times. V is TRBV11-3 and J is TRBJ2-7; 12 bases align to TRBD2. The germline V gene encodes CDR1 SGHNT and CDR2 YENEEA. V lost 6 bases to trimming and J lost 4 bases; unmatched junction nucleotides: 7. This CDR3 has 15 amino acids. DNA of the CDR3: TGTGCCAGCAGAGACGGACTAGCGGGGCCATACGAGCAGTACTTC. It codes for CASRDGLAGPYEQYF. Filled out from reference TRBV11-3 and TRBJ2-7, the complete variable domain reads EAGVVQSPRYKIIEKKQPVAFWCNPISGHNTLYWYLQNLGQGPELLIRYENEEAVDDSQLPKDRFSAERLKGVDSTLKIQPAELGDSAVYLCASRDGLAGPYEQYFGPGTRLTVT.

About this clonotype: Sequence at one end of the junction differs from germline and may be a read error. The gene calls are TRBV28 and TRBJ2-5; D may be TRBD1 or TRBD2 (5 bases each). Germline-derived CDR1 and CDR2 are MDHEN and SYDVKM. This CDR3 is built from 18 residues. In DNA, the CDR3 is TGTGCCAGCAGTTCAAACCGCAATCTCGGGGCAGGGTGGGAGACCAAGTACTTC. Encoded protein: CASSSNRNLGAGWETKYF.

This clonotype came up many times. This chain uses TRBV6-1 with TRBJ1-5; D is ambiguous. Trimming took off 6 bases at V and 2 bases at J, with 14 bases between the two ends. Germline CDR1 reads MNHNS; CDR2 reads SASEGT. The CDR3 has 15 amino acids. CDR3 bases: TGTGCCAGCAGCTCTTATAGATTGGGCAATCAGCCCCAGCATTTT. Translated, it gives CASSSYRLGNQPQHF.

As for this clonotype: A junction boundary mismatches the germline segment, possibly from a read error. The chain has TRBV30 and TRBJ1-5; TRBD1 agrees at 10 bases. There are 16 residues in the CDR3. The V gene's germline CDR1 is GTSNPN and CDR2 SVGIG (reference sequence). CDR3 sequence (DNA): TGTGCCTGGAGTGTTGGGACAGGGGTATGGAATCAGCCCCTGCATTTT. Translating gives CAWSVGTGVWNQPLHF.

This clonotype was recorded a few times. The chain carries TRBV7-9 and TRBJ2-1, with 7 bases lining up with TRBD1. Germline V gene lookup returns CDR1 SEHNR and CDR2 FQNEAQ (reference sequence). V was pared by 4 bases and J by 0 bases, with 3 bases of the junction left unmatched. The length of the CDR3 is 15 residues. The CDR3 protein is CASSSGGSSYNEQFF. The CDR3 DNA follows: TGTGCCAGCAGCTCAGGGGGTAGCTCCTACAATGAGCAGTTCTTC.

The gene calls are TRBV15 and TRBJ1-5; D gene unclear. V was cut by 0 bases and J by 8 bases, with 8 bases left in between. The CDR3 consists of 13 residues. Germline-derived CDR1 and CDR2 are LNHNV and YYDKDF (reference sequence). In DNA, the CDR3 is TGTGCCACCAGCAGAGATCCTGGGGAGCCCCAGCATTTT. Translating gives CATSRDPGEPQHF.

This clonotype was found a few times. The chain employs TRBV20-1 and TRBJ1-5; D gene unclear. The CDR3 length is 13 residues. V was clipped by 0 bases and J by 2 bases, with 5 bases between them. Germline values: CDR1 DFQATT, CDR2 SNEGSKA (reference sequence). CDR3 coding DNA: TGCAGTGCTAGAGAGATCGGCAATCAGCCCCAGCATTTT. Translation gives CSAREIGNQPQHF.

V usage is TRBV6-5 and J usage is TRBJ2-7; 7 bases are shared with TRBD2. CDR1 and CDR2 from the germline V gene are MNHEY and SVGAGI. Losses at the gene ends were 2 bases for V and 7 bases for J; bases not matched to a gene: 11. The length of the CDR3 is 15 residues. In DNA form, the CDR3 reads TGTGCCAGCAGTTACCTTATTGGGGGGGGGAAAGAGCAGTACTTC. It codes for CASSYLIGGGKEQYF.

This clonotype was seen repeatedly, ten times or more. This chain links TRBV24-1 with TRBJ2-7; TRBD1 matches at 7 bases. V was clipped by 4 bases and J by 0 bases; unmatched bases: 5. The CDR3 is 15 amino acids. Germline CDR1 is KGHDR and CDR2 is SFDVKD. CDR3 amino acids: CATSESGQSSYEQYF. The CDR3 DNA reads TGTGCCACCAGTGAATCGGGACAGTCCTCCTACGAGCAGTACTTC.

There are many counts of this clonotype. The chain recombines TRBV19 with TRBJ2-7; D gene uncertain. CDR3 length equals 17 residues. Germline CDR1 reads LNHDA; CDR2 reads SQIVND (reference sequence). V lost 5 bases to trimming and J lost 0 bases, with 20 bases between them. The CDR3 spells CASSPHQSGWDSYEQYF. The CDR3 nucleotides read TGTGCCAGTAGTCCCCATCAGTCCGGATGGGACTCCTACGAGCAGTACTTC.

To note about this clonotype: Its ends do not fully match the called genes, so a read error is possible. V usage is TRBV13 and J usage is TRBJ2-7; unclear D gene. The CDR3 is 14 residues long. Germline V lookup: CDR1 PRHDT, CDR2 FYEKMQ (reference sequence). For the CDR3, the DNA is TGTGCCAGCAGCTCCCCTCGATTCCCCTACGAGCAGTGCTTC. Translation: CASSSPRFPYEQCF.

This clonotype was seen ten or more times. The CDR3, as DNA: TGTGCCAGCAGTCGGGACAGCTCTGGGGCCAACGTCCTGACTTTC. Its translation is CASSRDSSGANVLTF. This chain connects TRBV6-5 to TRBJ2-6, with 7 positions matching TRBD1. Germline CDR1 and CDR2: MNHEY and SVGAGI. V lost 5 bases, J lost 0 bases, and 1 base stayed unmatched. This CDR3 comprises 15 residues.

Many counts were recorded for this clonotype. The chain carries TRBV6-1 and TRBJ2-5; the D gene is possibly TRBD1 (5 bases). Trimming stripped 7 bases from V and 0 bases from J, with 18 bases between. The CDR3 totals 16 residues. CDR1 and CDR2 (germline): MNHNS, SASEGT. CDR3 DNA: TGTGCCAGCATTCATAAACAGGCGGTTTACCAAGAGACCCAGTACTTC. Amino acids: CASIHKQAVYQETQYF.

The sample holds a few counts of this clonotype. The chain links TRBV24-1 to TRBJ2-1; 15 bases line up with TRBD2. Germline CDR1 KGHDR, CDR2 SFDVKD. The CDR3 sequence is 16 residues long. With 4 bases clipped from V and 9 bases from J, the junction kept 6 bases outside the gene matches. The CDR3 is CATSDPGLAGGLEQFF. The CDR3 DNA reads TGTGCCACCAGTGACCCCGGACTAGCGGGGGGGCTTGAGCAGTTCTTC.

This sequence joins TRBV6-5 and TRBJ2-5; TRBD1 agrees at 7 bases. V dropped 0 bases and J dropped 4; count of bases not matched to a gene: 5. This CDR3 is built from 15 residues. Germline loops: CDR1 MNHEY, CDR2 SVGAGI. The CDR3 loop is CASSYSGQNVETQYF. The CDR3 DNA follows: TGTGCCAGCAGTTACTCGGGACAGAACGTAGAGACCCAGTACTTC.

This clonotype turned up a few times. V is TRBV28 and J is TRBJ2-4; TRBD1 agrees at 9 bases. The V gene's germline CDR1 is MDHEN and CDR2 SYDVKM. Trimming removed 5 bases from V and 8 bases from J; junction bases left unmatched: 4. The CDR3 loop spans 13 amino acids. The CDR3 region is CASSSRDRDIQYF. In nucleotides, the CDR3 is TGTGCCAGCAGTAGCAGGGACAGGGACATTCAGTACTTC.

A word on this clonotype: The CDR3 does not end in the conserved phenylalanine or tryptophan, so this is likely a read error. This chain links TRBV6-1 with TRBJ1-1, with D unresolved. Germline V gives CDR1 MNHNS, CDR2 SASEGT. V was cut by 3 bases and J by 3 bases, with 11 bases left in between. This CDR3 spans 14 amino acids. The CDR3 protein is CASSDRVMDTEAFV. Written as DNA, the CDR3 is TGTGCCAGCAGTGATCGGGTTATGGACACTGAAGCTTTCGTT.

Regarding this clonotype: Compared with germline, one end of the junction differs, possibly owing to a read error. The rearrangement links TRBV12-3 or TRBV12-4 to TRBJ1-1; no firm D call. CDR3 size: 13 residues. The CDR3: CASIGWRNTEACF. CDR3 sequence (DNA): TGTGCCAGCATAGGTTGGAGGAACACTGAAGCTTGCTTT.

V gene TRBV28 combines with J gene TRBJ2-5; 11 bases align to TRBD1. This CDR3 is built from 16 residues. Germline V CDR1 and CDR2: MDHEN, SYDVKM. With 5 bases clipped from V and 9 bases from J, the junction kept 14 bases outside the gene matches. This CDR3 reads CASSPGTGGSTRPQYF. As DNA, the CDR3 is TGTGCCAGCAGTCCTGGGACAGGGGGGAGCACTAGACCCCAGTACTTC.

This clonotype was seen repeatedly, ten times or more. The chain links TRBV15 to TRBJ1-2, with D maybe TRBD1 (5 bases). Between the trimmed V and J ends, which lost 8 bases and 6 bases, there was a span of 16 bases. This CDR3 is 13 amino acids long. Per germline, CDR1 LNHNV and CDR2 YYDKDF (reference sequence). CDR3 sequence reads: CATSDRGTNGYTF. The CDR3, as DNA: TGTGCCACCTCGGATCGGGGGACTAATGGCTACACCTTC.